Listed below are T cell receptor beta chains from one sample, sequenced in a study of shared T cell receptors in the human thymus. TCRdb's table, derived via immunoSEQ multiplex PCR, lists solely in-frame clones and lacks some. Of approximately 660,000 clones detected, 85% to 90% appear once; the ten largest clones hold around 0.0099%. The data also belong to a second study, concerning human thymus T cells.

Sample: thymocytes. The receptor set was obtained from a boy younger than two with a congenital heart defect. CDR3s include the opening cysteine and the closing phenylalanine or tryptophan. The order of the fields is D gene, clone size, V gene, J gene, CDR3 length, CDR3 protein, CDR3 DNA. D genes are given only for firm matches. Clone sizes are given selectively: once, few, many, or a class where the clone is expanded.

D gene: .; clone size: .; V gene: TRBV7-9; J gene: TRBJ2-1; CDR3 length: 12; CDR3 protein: CAREGEGNEQFF; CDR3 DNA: TGTGCCAGGGAGGGGGAGGGGAATGAGCAGTTCTTC
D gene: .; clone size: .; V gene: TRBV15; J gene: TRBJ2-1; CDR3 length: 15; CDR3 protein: CATSSHGSAYNEQFF; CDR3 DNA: TGTGCCACCAGCAGTCACGGGAGTGCCTACAATGAGCAGTTCTTC
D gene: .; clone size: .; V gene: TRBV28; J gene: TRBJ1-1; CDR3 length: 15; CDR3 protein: CASSSPGGVNTEAFF; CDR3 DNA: TGTGCCAGCAGTAGCCCGGGGGGCGTGAACACTGAAGCTTTCTTT
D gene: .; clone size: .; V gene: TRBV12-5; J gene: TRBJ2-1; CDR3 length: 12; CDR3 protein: CASGLAYNEQFF; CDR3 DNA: TGTGCTAGTGGTTTAGCTTACAATGAGCAGTTCTTC
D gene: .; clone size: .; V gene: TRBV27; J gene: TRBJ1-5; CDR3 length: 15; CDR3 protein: CASSLTAHSNQPQHF; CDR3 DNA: TGTGCCAGCAGTTTAACAGCCCATAGCAATCAGCCCCAGCATTTT
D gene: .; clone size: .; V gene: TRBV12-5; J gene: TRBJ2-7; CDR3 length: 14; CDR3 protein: CASGLGSSRYEQYF; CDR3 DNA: TGTGCTAGTGGTTTGGGGTCTAGCCGGTACGAGCAGTACTTC
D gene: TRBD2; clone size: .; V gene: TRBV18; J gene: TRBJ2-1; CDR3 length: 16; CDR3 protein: CASSPAGTSDTDEQFF; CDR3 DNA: TGTGCCAGCTCACCGGCCGGGACTAGCGATACGGATGAGCAGTTCTTC
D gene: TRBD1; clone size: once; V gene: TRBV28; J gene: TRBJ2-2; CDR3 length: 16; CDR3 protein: CASSPGTGRNTGELFF; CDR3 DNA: TGTGCCAGCAGTCCTGGGACAGGGAGGAACACCGGGGAGCTGTTTTTT
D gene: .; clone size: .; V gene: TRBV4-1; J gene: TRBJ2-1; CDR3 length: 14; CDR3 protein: CASSQVPADNEQFF; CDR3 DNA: TGCGCCAGCAGCCAAGTGCCAGCGGACAATGAGCAGTTCTTC
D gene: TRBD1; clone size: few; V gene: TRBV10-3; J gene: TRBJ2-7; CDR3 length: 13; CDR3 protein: CAIRGDSSYEQYF; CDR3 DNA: TGTGCCATCAGGGGGGACAGCTCCTACGAGCAGTACTTC
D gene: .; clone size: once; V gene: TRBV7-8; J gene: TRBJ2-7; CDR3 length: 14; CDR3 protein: CASSPDSGEYVQYF; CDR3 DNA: TGTGCCAGCAGCCCGGACTCCGGGGAGTACGTGCAGTACTTC
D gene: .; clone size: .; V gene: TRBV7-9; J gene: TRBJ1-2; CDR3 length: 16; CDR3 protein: CASSGTDSLTNYGYTF; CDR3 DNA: TGTGCCAGCAGCGGAACTGACAGTCTCACTAACTATGGCTACACCTTC
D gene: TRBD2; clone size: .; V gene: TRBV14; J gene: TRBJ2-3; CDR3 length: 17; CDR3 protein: CASSQESYAGATDTQYF; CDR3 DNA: TGTGCCAGCAGCCAAGAGTCCTATGCGGGAGCCACAGATACGCAGTATTTT
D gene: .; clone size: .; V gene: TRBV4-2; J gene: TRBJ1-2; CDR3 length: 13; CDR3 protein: CASSQDRHMGYTF; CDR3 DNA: TGTGCCAGCAGCCAAGACAGACATATGGGCTACACCTTC
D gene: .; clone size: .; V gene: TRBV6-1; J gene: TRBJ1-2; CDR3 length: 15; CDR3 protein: CASTAQRSGGFGYTF; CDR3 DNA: TGTGCCAGCACTGCTCAGCGCTCGGGGGGCTTTGGCTACACCTTC
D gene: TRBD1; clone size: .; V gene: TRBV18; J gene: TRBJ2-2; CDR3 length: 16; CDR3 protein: CASSPRTGQGTGELFF; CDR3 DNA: TGTGCCAGCTCTCCTCGGACAGGGCAAGGGACCGGGGAGCTGTTTTTT
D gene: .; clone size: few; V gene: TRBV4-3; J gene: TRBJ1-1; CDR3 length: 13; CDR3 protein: CASSQDRGTEAFF; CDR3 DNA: TGCGCCAGCAGCCAAGATAGGGGCACTGAAGCTTTCTTT
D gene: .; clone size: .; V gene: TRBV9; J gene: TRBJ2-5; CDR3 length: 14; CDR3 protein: CASSVAGLWETQYF; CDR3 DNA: TGTGCCAGCAGCGTAGCAGGGCTGTGGGAGACCCAGTACTTC
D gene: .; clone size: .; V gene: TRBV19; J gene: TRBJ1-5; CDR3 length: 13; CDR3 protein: CASSIDTNQPQHF; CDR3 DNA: TGTGCCAGTAGTATAGATACAAATCAGCCCCAGCATTTT
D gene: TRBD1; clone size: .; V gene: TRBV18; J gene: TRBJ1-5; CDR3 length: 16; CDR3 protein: CASSLSTGQGGQPQHF; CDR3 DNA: TGTGCCAGCTCACTTTCGACGGGACAGGGAGGACAGCCCCAGCATTTT
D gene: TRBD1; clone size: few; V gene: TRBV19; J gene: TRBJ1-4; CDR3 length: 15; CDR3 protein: CASSTLQGAGEKLFF; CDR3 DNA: TGTGCCAGTAGTACCCTCCAGGGGGCTGGTGAAAAACTGTTTTTT
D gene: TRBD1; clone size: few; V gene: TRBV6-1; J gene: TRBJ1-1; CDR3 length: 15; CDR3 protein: CASSEVGTGPTEAFF; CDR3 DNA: TGTGCCAGCAGTGAGGTGGGGACAGGGCCCACTGAAGCTTTCTTT
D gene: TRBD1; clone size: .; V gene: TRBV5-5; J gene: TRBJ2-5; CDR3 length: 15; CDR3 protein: CASTATGGFQETQYF; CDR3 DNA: TGTGCCAGCACCGCGACAGGGGGCTTCCAAGAGACCCAGTACTTC
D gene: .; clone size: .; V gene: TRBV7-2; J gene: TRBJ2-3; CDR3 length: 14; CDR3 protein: CASSLGGIGDTQYF; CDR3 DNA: TGTGCCAGCAGCTTAGGGGGCATCGGGGATACGCAGTATTTT
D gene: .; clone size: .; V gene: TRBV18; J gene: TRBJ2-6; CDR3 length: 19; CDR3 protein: CASSPRKGEPAPGANVLTF; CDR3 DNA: TGTGCCAGCTCACCACGGAAGGGGGAGCCGGCCCCTGGGGCCAACGTCCTGACTTTC
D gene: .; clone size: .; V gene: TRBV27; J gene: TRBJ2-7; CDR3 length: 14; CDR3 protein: CASSLTVSVYEQYF; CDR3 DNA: TGTGCCAGCAGTTTAACCGTGTCAGTCTACGAGCAGTACTTC
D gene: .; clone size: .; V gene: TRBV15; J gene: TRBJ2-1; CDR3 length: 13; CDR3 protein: CATSRERSSEQFF; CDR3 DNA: TGTGCCACCAGCAGAGAGAGGAGTTCTGAGCAGTTCTTC
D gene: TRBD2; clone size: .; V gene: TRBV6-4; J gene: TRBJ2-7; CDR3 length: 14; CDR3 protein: CASSDERDGYEQYF; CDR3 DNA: TGTGCCAGCAGTGACGAGCGGGATGGCTACGAGCAGTACTTC
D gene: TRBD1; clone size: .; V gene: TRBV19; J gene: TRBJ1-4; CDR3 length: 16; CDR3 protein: CASSTLQDRGDEKLFF; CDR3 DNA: TGTGCCAGTAGTACTCTGCAAGACAGGGGAGATGAAAAACTGTTTTTT
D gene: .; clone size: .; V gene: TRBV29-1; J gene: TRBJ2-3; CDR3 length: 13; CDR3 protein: CSAASRDTDTQYF; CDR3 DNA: TGCAGCGCCGCTAGCCGAGACACAGATACGCAGTATTTT
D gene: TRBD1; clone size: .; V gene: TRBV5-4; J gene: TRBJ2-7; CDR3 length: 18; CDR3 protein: CASSLKNGGGQGAYEQYF; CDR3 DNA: TGTGCCAGCAGCTTGAAGAATGGTGGGGGACAGGGTGCCTACGAGCAGTACTTC
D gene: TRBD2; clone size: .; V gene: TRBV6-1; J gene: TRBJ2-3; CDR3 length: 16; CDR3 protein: CASSEWGSGSGNTQYF; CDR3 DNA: TGTGCCAGCAGTGAATGGGGTAGCGGGAGTGGAAATACGCAGTATTTT
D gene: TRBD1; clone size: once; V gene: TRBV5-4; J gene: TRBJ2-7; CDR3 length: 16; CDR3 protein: CASSGPGTGLSYEQYF; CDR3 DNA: TGTGCCAGCAGCGGCCCCGGGACAGGGCTCTCCTACGAGCAGTACTTC
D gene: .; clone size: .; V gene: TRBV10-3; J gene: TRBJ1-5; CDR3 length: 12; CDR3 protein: CAISASGQPQHF; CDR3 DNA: TGTGCCATCAGTGCCTCGGGGCAGCCCCAGCATTTT
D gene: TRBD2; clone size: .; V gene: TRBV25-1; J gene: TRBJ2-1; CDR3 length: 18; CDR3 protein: CASSVNWTSGRVGDEQFF; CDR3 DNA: TGTGCCAGCAGTGTGAACTGGACTAGCGGGAGGGTGGGGGATGAGCAGTTCTTC
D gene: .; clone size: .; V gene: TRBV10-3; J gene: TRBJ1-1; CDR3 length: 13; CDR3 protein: CAIRRLEETEAFF; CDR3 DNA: TGTGCCATCCGGAGACTGGAGGAGACTGAAGCTTTCTTT
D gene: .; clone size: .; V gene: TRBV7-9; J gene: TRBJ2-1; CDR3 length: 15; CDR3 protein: CASSSLTLREVEQFF; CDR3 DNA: TGTGCCAGCAGCTCCCTGACCCTTCGGGAAGTCGAGCAGTTCTTC
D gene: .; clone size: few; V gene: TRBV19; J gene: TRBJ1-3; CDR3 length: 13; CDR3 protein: CASNRRSGNTIYF; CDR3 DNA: TGTGCCAGTAACCGGAGATCTGGAAACACCATATATTTT
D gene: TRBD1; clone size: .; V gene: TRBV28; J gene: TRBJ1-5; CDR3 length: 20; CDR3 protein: CASSLSYPGQGKTRNQPQHF; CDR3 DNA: TGTGCCAGCAGCTTAAGTTATCCGGGACAGGGGAAAACTCGCAATCAGCCCCAGCATTTT
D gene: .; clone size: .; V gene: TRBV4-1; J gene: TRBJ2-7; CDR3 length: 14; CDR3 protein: CASSQKHGSYEQYF; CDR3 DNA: TGCGCCAGCAGCCAAAAGCACGGGAGTTACGAGCAGTACTTC
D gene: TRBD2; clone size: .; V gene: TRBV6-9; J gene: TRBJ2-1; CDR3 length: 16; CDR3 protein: CASRETSLAPYNEQFF; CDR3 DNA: TGTGCCAGCAGGGAGACTAGCCTTGCCCCCTACAATGAGCAGTTCTTC
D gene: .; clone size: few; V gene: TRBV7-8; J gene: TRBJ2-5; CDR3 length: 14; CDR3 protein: CASSWAYLQETQYF; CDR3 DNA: TGTGCCAGCAGCTGGGCCTACCTTCAAGAGACCCAGTACTTC
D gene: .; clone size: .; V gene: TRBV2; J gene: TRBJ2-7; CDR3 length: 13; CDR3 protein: CASSETGRDEQYF; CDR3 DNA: TGTGCCAGCAGTGAGACAGGCCGGGACGAGCAGTACTTC
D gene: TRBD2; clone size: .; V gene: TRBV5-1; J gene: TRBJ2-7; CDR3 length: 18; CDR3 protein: CASSPQETSVPRTSEQYF; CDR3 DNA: TGCGCCAGCAGCCCCCAGGAGACTAGCGTGCCTAGGACATCCGAGCAGTACTTC
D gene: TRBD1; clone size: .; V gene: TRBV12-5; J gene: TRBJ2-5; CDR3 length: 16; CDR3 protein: CASGNDPGTGDETQYF; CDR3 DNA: TGTGCTAGTGGTAACGACCCCGGGACAGGGGACGAGACCCAGTACTTC